Shown below are 2 T cell receptor beta chains from a single sample sequenced in a study of CD8+ T cells in alopecia areata. Extraction of RNA preceded its reverse transcription into cDNA, which served as the sequencing template. TCRdb keeps only in-frame clones here, not all; method: immunoSEQ multiplex PCR. The data show 90,000 to 120,000 clones, 65% to 85% seen once. The sample's treatment: oral pan-JAK inhibitor, 5-10 mg twice daily. The specimen comprised CD8+ T cells sorted from blood, sampled at week 24, from a patient treated with tofacitinib. The receptors derive from a human donor with alopecia areata.

This chain uses TRBV9 with TRBJ1-1, with D maybe TRBD1 (5 bases). The CDR3 contains 13 residues. V shed 4 bases and J shed 8 bases, with 15 bases lying between them. Per the germline V gene, CDR1 is SGDLS and CDR2 is YYNGEE. This CDR3 is CASSSEGRLEAFF. CDR3 DNA sequence: TGTGCCAGCAGCTCGGAGGGACGGCTAGAAGCTTTCTTT.

The rearrangement links TRBV7-9 to TRBJ2-3; either TRBD1 or TRBD2 may supply D (5 bases each). The CDR3 extends over 16 amino acids. Trimming shortened V by 5 bases and J by 3 bases, and 18 bases separated the two germline ends. Germline V lookup: CDR1 SEHNR, CDR2 FQNEAQ (reference sequence). The CDR3 bases are TGTGCCAGCAGCCCCCCGTTGGGGGATAGGACAGATACGCAGTATTTT. Residues: CASSPPLGDRTDTQYF.